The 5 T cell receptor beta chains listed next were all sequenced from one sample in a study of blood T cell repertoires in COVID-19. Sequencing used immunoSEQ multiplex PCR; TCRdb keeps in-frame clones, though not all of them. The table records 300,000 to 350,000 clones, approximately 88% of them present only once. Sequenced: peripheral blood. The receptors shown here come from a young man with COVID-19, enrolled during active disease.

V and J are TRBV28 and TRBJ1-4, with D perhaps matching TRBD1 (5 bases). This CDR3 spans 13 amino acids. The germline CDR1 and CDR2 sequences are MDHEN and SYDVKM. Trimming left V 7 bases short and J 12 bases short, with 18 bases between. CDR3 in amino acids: CASTPTGALQLFF. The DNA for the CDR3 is TGTGCCAGCACCCCTACTGGGGCACTCCAACTGTTTTTT. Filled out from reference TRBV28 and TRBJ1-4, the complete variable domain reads DVKVTQSSRYLVKRTGEKVFLECVQDMDHENMFWYRQDPGLGLRLIYFSYDVKMKEKGDIPEGYSVSREKKERFSLILESASTNQTSMYLCASTPTGALQLFFGSGTQLSVL.

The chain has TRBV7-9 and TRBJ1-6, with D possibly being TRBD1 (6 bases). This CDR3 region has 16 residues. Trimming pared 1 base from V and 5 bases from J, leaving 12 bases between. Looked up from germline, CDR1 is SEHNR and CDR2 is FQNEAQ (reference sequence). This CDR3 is CASSLGQTGNNSPLHF. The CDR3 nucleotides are TGTGCCAGCAGCTTAGGTCAGACAGGAAATAATTCACCCCTCCACTTT.

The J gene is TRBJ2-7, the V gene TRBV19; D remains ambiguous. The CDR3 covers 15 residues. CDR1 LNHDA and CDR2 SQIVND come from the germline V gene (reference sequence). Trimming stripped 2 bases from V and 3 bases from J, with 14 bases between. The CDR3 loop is CASSISLNSGYEQYF. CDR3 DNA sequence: TGTGCCAGTAGTATATCGCTTAACTCAGGCTACGAGCAGTACTTC.

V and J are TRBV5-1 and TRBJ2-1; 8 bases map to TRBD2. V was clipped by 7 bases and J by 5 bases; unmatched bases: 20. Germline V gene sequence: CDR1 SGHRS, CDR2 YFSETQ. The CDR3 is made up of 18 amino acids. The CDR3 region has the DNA TGCGCCAGCGCAAGCATCGCCATAACTAGCGGAGCCCACAATGAGCAGTTCTTC. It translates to CASASIAITSGAHNEQFF.

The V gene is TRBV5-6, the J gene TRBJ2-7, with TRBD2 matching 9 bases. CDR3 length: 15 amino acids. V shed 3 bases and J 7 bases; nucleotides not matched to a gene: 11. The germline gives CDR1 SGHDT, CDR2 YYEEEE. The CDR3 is CASSYTGTSLREQYF. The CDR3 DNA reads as TGTGCCAGCAGCTATACCGGGACTAGCCTTCGTGAGCAGTACTTC. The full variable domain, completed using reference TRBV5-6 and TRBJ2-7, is DAGVTQSPTHLIKTRGQQVTLRCSPKSGHDTVSWYQQALGQGPQFIFQYYEEEERQRGNFPDRFSGHQFPNYSSELNVNALLLGDSALYLCASSYTGTSLREQYFGPGTRLTVT.